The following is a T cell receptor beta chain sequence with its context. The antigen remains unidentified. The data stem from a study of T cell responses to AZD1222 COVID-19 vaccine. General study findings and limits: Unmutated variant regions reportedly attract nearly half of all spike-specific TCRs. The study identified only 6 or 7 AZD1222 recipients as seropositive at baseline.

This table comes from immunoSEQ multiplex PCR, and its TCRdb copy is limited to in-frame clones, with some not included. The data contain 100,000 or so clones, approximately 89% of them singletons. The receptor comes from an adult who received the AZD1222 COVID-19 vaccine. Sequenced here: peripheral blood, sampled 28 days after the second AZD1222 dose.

CDR3 sequence (DNA): TGTGCCAGCAGTTTACGACAGGCGACCTCCCAGTACTTC. Translation gives CASSLRQATSQYF. This chain connects TRBV27 to TRBJ2-5; D may be TRBD1 (6 bases). Germline V gene data show CDR1 as MNHEY and CDR2 as SMNVEV (reference sequence). The CDR3 contains 13 residues. Between the trimmed V and J ends, which lost 2 bases and 9 bases, there was a span of 13 bases.